These 18 T cell receptor beta chains share one sample of origin, sequenced in a study of CD8+CD57+ T cells in acquired aplastic anemia. Genomic DNA constituted the template upon which TCR beta VDJ and CDR3 profiling was performed. One entry per CDR3 protein results from TCRdb running MiXCR on the reads. The table lists more than 45,000 distinct CDR3 sequences, around 50% of them singletons. Sequencing involved patients with CD8+CD57+ cell expansion previously shown by flow cytometry. Sequenced material: sorted CD4+, CD8+, or CD8+CD57+ T cells (not recorded which) from PBMCs. These receptors all come from a human donor with aplastic anemia.

By share of the sample, this clonotype is medium-sized. This chain uses TRBV7-8 with TRBJ1-2, with D possibly TRBD1 on 5 matching bases. Germline CDR1 reads SGHVS; CDR2 reads FQNEAQ. Trimming took off 5 bases at V and 1 base at J, with 14 bases between the two ends. The CDR3 consists of 15 residues. CDR3 coding DNA: TGTGCCAGCAGCGAAGGGACCGCGAATAACTATGGCTACACCTTC. It translates to CASSEGTANNYGYTF.

This clonotype occurred many times. J is TRBJ1-2 and V is TRBV5-1, with D unclear. This CDR3 is built from 14 residues. Per the germline V gene, CDR1 is SGHRS and CDR2 is YFSETQ. V was clipped by 2 bases and J by 8 bases, with 16 bases between them. The chain's CDR3 is CASSLGPNPRGYTF. CDR3 bases: TGCGCCAGCAGCTTAGGGCCTAATCCTAGAGGCTACACCTTC.

This clonotype was seen many times. The rearrangement joins TRBV6-6 to TRBJ1-1; D remains ambiguous. The CDR3 is 14 amino acids. From germline, CDR1 is MNHNY and CDR2 SVGAGI (reference sequence). Trimming removed 0 bases from V and 1 base from J, with 6 bases in between. The CDR3 coding sequence is TGTGCCAGCAGTTACTCGCGAGGGAACACTGAAGCTTTCTTT. Its translation: CASSYSRGNTEAFF.

On this clonotype: One base away lies a much larger clone, so this may be a sequencing read error. V and J are TRBV19 and TRBJ2-1; no reliable D call. This CDR3 has 15 residues. The V and J ends lost 9 bases and 0 bases respectively, with 15 bases between them. CDR1 is LNHDA and CDR2 is SQIVND in the germline V gene (reference sequence). The CDR3 coding sequence is TGTGCCAGCGGTCCCCCGGCAGACTCCTACAATGAGCAGTTCTTC. Its protein is CASGPPADSYNEQFF.

By share of the sample, this clonotype is medium-sized. The gene calls are TRBV24-1 and TRBJ1-3; 9 bases match TRBD1. Looked up from germline, CDR1 is KGHDR and CDR2 is SFDVKD. The CDR3 sequence is 16 residues long. J gave up 3 bases and V 3 bases, and 5 bases lay outside the gene matches. As DNA, the CDR3 is TGTGCCACCAGTGATGGAGGGACAGGGAATGGAAACACCATATATTTT. It codes for CATSDGGTGNGNTIYF.

This clonotype was observed a few times. The rearrangement links TRBV15 to TRBJ2-3; 7 bases match TRBD1. V lost 4 bases and J lost 2; bases outside the gene matches: 6. Per germline, CDR1 LNHNV and CDR2 YYDKDF (reference sequence). The CDR3 is 15 amino acids. The CDR3 reads CATSIGQESTDTQYF. CDR3 nucleotides: TGTGCCACCAGCATAGGACAGGAATCCACAGATACGCAGTATTTT.

The V and J genes are TRBV24-1 and TRBJ2-3; possible D gene TRBD1, 6 bases. Trimming shortened V by 2 bases and J by 0 bases, and 17 bases separated the two germline ends. Germline CDR1 reads KGHDR; CDR2 reads SFDVKD. The CDR3 loop spans 18 amino acids. CDR3 DNA sequence: TGTGCCACCAGTGATTCCCCTAGGACAGCGTTAAGCACAGATACGCAGTATTTT. The encoded protein is CATSDSPRTALSTDTQYF.

The chain has TRBV10-3 and TRBJ1-6; 7 nucleotides line up with TRBD1. This CDR3 has 15 residues. The trim removed 4 bases at V and 8 bases at J, leaving 8 bases unmatched. CDR1 and CDR2 from the germline V gene are ENHRY and SYGVKD. The CDR3, as DNA: TGTGCCATCAGTGGAGCCGGGACAGACGATTCACCCCTCCACTTT. It specifies CAISGAGTDDSPLHF.

This chain joins TRBV6-1 and TRBJ2-7, with 11 nucleotides matching TRBD2. The CDR3 covers 15 residues. Germline assignment: CDR1 MNHNS and CDR2 SASEGT. With 9 bases clipped from V and 4 bases from J, the junction kept 11 bases outside the gene matches. The CDR3 DNA follows: TGTGCCAGTACCGCCGGGACTAGCGGCATTTACGAGCAGTACTTC. Translated: CASTAGTSGIYEQYF.

This clonotype came up many times. The chain is built from TRBV2 and TRBJ2-7; D unresolved. Trimming cost V 8 bases and J 5 bases, with 16 bases left between them. Germline V lookup: CDR1 SNHLY, CDR2 FYNNEI. The CDR3 is 13 amino acids. In DNA form, the CDR3 reads TGTGCCAGCGCCCAGGCGGAAGGAGACGAGCAGTACTTC. Its protein product is CASAQAEGDEQYF.

The chain carries TRBV10-3 and TRBJ1-5; no reliable D call. Germline CDR1 is ENHRY and CDR2 is SYGVKD. The ends were cut back, 0 bases at V and 11 bases at J, with 14 bases in the middle. The CDR3 extends over 14 amino acids. DNA of the CDR3: TGTGCCATCAGTGAGTCGACGGCGACGTCGGCCCAGCATTTT. This encodes CAISESTATSAQHF.

This clonotype was found a few times. The chain links TRBV6-2 or TRBV6-3 to TRBJ2-1, with 9 bases that match TRBD1. V lost 2 bases to trimming and J lost 0 bases; unmatched junction nucleotides: 2. Germline V gene lookup returns CDR1 MNHEY and CDR2 SVGEGT. The CDR3 is made up of 16 amino acids. CDR3 protein: CASSYPGQGSYNEQFF. In DNA form, the CDR3 reads TGTGCCAGCAGTTACCCGGGACAGGGCTCCTACAATGAGCAGTTCTTC.

At least ten counts were recorded for this clonotype. This chain links TRBV9 with TRBJ2-1; D is perhaps TRBD1 or TRBD2 (6 bases each). The CDR3 sequence is 13 residues long. V was cut by 6 bases and J by 8 bases, with 15 bases left in between. Germline lookup yields CDR1 SGDLS and CDR2 YYNGEE. CDR3 sequence (DNA): TGTGCCAGCACCGGGGGCCGGGCCGATGAGCAGTTCTTC. Translating gives CASTGGRADEQFF.

This clonotype has just a few counts. The DNA for the CDR3 is TGTGCCACCACCCGAAATGGGACAGGGGTCTACGAGCAGTACGTC. Translated, it gives CATTRNGTGVYEQYV. The V gene is TRBV24-1, the J gene TRBJ2-7, with 10 nucleotides matching TRBD1. This CDR3 is built from 15 residues. V trimming: 8 bases; J trimming: 3 bases; junction bases outside the gene matches: 9. Germline CDR1 KGHDR, CDR2 SFDVKD.

The sample holds a few counts of this clonotype. The V and J genes are TRBV2 and TRBJ2-3, with a weak D call TRBD1 (6 bases). Germline-derived CDR1 and CDR2 are SNHLY and FYNNEI. V was shortened by 6 bases and J by 2 bases, with 15 bases between the two germline ends. The CDR3 consists of 15 residues. In nucleotides, the CDR3 is TGTGCCAGCAGCCCCTATAAGGGGGACACAGATACGCAGTATTTT. Protein product: CASSPYKGDTDTQYF.

This clonotype occurred a few times. V and J are TRBV10-3 and TRBJ1-6; D possibly corresponds to TRBD1 (6 bases). Between the trimmed V and J ends, which lost 0 bases and 9 bases, there was a span of 15 bases. The CDR3 spans 16 residues. Germline values: CDR1 ENHRY, CDR2 SYGVKD. CDR3 sequence: CAISESAGTGLSPLHF. The DNA for the CDR3 is TGTGCCATCAGTGAGTCAGCGGGAACAGGGCTTTCACCCCTCCACTTT.

This clonotype was observed many times. The V and J genes are TRBV7-8 and TRBJ2-5; 11 bases match TRBD2. The junction had 6 bases not matched to a gene; V was cut back by 3 bases and J by 3 bases. Germline V CDR1 and CDR2: SGHVS, FQNEAQ. This CDR3 spans 16 amino acids. The CDR3 nucleotides read TGTGCCAGCAGCTTCAGCATAGCGGGGGGGAAAGAGACCCAGTACTTC. This translates into CASSFSIAGGKETQYF.

The chain uses TRBV19 and TRBJ1-1; a weak D match, TRBD1 (5 bases). Germline assignment: CDR1 LNHDA and CDR2 SQIVND (reference sequence). The CDR3 sequence is 15 residues long. The ends were cut back, 4 bases at V and 1 base at J, with 13 bases in the middle. CDR3 nucleotide sequence: TGTGCCAGTAGTACCTCAGGGTTTGGGAACACTGAAGCTTTCTTT. This codes for CASSTSGFGNTEAFF.